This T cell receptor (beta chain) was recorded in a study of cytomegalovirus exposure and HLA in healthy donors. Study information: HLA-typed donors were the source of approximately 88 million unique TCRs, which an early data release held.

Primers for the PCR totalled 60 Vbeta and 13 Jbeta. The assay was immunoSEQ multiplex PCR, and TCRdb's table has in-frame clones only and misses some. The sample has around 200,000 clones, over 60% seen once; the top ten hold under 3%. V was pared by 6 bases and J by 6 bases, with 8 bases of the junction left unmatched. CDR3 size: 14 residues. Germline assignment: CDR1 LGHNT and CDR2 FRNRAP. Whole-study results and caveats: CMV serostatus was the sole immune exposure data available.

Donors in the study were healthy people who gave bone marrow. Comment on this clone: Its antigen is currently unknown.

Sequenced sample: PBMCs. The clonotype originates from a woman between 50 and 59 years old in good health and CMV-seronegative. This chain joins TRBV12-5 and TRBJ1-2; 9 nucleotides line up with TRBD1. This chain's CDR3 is CASGPTGGRHGYTF. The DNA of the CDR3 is TGTGCTAGTGGACCGACAGGGGGAAGGCATGGCTACACCTTC.